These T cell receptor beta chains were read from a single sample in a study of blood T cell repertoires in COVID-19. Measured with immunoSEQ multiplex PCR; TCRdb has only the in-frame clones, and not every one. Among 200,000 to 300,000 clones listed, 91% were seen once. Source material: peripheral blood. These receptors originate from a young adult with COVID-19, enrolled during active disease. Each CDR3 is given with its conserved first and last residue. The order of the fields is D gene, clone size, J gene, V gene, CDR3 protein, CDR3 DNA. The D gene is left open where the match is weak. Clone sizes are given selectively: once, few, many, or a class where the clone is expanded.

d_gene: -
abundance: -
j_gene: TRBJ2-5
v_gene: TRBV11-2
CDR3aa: CASKGPGVETQYF
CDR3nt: TGTGCCAGCAAGGGGCCGGGTGTGGAGACCCAGTACTTC

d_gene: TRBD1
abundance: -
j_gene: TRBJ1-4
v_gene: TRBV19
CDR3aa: CASVRTGRGNEKLFF
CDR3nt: TGTGCCAGTGTAAGGACAGGGAGGGGAAATGAAAAACTGTTTTTT

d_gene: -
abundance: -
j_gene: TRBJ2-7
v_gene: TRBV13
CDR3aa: CASSLAREQYF
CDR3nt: TGTGCCAGCAGCTTAGCGCGGGAGCAGTACTTC

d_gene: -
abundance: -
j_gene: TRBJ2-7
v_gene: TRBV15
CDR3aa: CATSRALPPYEQYF
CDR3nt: TGTGCCACCAGCAGGGCCCTCCCTCCCTACGAGCAGTACTTC

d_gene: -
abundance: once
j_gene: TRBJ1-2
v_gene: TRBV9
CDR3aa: CASSVGPPTEIYGYTF
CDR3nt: TGTGCCAGCAGCGTAGGCCCCCCGACAGAGATCTATGGCTACACCTTC

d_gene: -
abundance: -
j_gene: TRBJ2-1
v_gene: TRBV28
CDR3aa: CASSLKSTQQFF
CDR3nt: TGTGCCAGCAGCTTGAAGTCAACACAGCAGTTCTTC

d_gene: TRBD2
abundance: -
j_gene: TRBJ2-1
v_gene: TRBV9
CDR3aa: CASSKGLAGGAYNEQFF
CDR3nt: TGTGCCAGCAGCAAGGGACTAGCGGGAGGAGCTTACAATGAGCAGTTCTTC

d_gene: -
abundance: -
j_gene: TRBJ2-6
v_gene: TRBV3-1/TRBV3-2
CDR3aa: CASSPNPGLTAGANVLTF
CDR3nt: TGTGCCAGCAGCCCAAACCCGGGACTTACGGCTGGGGCCAACGTCCTGACTTTC

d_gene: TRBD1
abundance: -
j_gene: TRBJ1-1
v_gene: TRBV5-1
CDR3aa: CASRLTGDTEAFF
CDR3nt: TGCGCCAGCAGGTTGACAGGGGACACTGAAGCTTTCTTT

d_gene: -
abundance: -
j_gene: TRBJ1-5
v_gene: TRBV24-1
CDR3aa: CATSEAGSGLSNQPQHF
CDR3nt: TGTGCCACCAGTGAGGCTGGAAGCGGGCTTAGCAATCAGCCCCAGCATTTT

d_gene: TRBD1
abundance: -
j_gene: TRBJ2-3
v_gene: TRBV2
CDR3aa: CASSKGTGAVDTQYF
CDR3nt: TGTGCCAGCAGTAAGGGGACAGGGGCGGTAGATACGCAGTATTTT

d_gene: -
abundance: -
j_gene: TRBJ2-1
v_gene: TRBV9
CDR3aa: CASSVAERSYNEQFF
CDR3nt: TGTGCCAGCAGCGTAGCCGAGCGTTCCTACAATGAGCAGTTCTTC

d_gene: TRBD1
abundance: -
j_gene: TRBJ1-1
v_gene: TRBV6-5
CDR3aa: CASILQGVNTEAFF
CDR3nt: TGTGCCAGCATCCTCCAGGGGGTTAACACTGAAGCTTTCTTT

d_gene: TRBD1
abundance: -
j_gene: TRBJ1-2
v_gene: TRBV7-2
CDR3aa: CASSGTTGLGYGYTF
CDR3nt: TGTGCCAGCAGCGGAACGACAGGGTTGGGCTATGGCTACACCTTC

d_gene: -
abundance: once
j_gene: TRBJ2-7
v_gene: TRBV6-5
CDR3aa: CASGQEYEQYF
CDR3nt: TGTGCCAGCGGACAAGAATACGAGCAGTACTTC

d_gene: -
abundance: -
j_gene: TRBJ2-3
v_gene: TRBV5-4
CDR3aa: CASSLASSTDTQYF
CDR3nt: TGTGCCAGCAGCTTGGCCTCTAGCACAGATACGCAGTATTTT

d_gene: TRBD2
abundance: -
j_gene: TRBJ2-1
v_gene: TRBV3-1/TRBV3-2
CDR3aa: CASSQTPGLAVYNEQFF
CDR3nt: TGTGCCAGCAGCCAAACCCCGGGACTAGCAGTCTACAATGAGCAGTTCTTC

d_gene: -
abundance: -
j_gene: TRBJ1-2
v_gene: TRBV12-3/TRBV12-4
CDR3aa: CASSAGSYYGYTF
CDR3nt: TGTGCCAGCAGCGCCGGGAGTTACTATGGCTACACCTTC

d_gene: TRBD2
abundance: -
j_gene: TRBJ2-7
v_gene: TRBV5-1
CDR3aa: CASSPGGSGPYEQYF
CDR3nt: TGCGCCAGCAGTCCAGGCGGGAGTGGCCCCTACGAGCAGTACTTC

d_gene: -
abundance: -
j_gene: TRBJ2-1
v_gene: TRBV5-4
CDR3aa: CASSRQGPNEQFF
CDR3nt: TGTGCCAGCAGCCGGCAGGGGCCCAATGAGCAGTTCTTC

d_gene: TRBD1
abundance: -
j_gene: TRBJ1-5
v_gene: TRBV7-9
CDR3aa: CASSLWDRGLDNQPQHF
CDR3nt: TGTGCCAGCAGCTTATGGGACAGGGGGCTGGACAATCAGCCCCAGCATTTT

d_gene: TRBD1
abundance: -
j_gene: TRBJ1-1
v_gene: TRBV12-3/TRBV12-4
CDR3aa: CASSPAGGAEAFF
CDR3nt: TGTGCCAGCAGTCCTGCAGGGGGTGCTGAAGCTTTCTTT

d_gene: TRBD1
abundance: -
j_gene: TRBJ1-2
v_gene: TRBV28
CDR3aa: CASRNEDRGSGYTF
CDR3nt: TGTGCCAGCAGGAACGAGGACAGGGGAAGTGGCTACACCTTC

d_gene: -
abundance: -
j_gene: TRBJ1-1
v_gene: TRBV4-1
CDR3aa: CASSQVGRATEAFF
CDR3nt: TGCGCCAGCAGCCAAGTCGGCAGGGCGACTGAAGCTTTCTTT

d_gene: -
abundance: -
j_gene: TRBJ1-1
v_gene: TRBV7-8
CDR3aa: CASSLYRNVEAFF
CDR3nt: TGTGCCAGCAGCTTATACAGAAACGTTGAAGCTTTCTTT

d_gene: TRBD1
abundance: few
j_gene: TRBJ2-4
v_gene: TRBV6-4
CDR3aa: CASSDSDRDLAKNIQYF
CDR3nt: TGTGCCAGCAGTGACTCGGACAGGGACCTTGCCAAAAACATTCAGTACTTC

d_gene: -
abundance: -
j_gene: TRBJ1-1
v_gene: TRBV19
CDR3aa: CASSISGYGNTEAFF
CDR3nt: TGTGCCAGTAGTATATCAGGTTACGGGAACACTGAAGCTTTCTTT

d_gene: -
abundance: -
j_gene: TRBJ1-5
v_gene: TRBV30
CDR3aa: CAWSSGNGNQPQHF
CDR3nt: TGTGCCTGGTCCTCGGGGAATGGCAATCAGCCCCAGCATTTT

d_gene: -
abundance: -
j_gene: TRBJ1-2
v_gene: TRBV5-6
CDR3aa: CASSLDTSANGYTF
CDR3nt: TGTGCCAGCAGCTTGGACACCAGCGCTAATGGCTACACCTTC

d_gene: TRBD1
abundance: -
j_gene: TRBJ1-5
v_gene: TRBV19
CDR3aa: CASSIGDRVDQPQHF
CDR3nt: TGTGCCAGTAGTATAGGAGACAGGGTAGATCAGCCCCAGCATTTT

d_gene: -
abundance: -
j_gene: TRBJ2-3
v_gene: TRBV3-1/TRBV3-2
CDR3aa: CASSQGFPLAGSTDTQYF
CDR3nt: TGTGCCAGCAGCCAAGGATTCCCACTAGCCGGAAGCACAGATACGCAGTATTTT

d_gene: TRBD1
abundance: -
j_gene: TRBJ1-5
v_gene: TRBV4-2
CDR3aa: CASSHTLGTGDHQPQHF
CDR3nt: TGTGCCAGCAGCCACACCCTAGGGACAGGGGATCATCAGCCCCAGCATTTT

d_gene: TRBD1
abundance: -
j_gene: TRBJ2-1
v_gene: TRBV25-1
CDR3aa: CASSKRDRVFNEQFF
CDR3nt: TGTGCCAGCAGTAAACGGGACAGGGTTTTCAATGAGCAGTTCTTC

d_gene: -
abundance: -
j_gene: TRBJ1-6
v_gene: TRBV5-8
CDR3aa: CARMVGGDSPLHF
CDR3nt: TGTGCCAGGATGGTTGGGGGGGATTCACCCCTCCACTTT

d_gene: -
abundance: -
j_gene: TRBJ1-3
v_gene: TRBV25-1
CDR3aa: CASSPTIGYTIYF
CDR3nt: TGTGCCAGCAGCCCAACGATCGGGTACACCATATATTTT

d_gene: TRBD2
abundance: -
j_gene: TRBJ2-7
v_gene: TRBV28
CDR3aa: CASSSMTSGRAKSYEQYF
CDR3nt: TGTGCCAGCAGTTCGATGACTAGCGGGAGGGCCAAATCCTACGAGCAGTACTTC

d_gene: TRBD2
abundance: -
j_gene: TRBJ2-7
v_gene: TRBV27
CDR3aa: CASSPLGLAQGPYF
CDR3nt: TGTGCCAGCAGCCCTCTGGGACTAGCGCAAGGACCGTACTTC

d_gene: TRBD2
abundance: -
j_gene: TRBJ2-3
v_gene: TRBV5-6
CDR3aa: CASSLGLAEITDTQYF
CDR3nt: TGTGCCAGCAGCTTGGGACTAGCGGAAATCACAGATACGCAGTATTTT

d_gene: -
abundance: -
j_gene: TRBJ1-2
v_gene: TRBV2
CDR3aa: CASTPGGGGYTF
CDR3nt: TGTGCCAGCACCCCCGGGGGGGGTGGCTACACCTTC

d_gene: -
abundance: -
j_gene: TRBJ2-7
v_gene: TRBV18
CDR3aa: CASSQTTGASYEQYF
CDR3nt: TGTGCCAGCTCACAAACTACGGGAGCGTCCTACGAGCAGTACTTC

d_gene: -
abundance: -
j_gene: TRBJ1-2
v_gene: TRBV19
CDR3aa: CASRGRANYGYTF
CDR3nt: TGTGCCAGTAGGGGCAGAGCTAACTATGGCTACACCTTC

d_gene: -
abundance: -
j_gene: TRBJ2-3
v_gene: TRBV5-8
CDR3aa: CASSLVTDTQYF
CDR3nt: TGTGCCAGCAGCCTTGTCACAGATACGCAGTATTTT

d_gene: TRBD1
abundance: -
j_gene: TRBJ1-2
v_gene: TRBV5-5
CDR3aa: CASSTPGQEYYGYTF
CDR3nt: TGTGCCAGCAGCACCCCAGGACAGGAATACTATGGCTACACCTTC

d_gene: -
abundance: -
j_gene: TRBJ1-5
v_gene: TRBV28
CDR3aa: CASSFKRGWTQPQHF
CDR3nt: TGTGCCAGCAGTTTTAAGAGGGGGTGGACGCAGCCCCAGCATTTT

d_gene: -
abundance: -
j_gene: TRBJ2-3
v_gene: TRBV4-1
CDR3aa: CASSPSRWGEDTQYF
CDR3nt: TGCGCCAGCAGCCCCTCGCGTTGGGGGGAGGATACGCAGTATTTT

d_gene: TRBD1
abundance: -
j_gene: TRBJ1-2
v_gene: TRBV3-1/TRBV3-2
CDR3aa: CASSPGQGFYGYTF
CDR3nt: TGTGCCAGCAGCCCAGGACAGGGCTTCTATGGCTACACCTTC

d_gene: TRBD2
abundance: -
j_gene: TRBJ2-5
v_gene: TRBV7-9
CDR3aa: CASSYLRLAGGPNRETQYF
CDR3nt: TGTGCCAGCAGCTATCTTCGACTAGCGGGAGGGCCTAATCGAGAGACCCAGTACTTC

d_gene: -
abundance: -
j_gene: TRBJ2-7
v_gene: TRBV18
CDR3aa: CASSPPVGGQYF
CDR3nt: TGTGCCAGCTCACCACCGGTCGGAGGGCAGTACTTC

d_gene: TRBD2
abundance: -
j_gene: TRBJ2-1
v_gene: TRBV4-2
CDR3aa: CASSQEHIAGYNEQFF
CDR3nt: TGTGCCAGCAGCCAAGAACACATAGCGGGATACAATGAGCAGTTCTTC

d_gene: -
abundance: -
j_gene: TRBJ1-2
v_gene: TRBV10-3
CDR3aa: CAISRGTAGYTF
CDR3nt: TGTGCCATCAGTCGGGGGACGGCTGGCTACACCTTC

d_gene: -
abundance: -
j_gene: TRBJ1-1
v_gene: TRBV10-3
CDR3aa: CAIKYETGTTEAFF
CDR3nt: TGTGCCATCAAGTATGAAACAGGGACGACTGAAGCTTTCTTT

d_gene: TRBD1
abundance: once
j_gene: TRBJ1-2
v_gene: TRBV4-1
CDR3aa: CASSPQGQSGDYGYTF
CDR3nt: TGCGCCAGCAGCCCCCAGGGACAGAGTGGCGACTATGGCTACACCTTC

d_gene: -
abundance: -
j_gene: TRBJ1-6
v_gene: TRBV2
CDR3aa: CASREQDSPLHF
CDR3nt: TGTGCCAGCAGAGAACAGGATTCACCCCTCCACTTT